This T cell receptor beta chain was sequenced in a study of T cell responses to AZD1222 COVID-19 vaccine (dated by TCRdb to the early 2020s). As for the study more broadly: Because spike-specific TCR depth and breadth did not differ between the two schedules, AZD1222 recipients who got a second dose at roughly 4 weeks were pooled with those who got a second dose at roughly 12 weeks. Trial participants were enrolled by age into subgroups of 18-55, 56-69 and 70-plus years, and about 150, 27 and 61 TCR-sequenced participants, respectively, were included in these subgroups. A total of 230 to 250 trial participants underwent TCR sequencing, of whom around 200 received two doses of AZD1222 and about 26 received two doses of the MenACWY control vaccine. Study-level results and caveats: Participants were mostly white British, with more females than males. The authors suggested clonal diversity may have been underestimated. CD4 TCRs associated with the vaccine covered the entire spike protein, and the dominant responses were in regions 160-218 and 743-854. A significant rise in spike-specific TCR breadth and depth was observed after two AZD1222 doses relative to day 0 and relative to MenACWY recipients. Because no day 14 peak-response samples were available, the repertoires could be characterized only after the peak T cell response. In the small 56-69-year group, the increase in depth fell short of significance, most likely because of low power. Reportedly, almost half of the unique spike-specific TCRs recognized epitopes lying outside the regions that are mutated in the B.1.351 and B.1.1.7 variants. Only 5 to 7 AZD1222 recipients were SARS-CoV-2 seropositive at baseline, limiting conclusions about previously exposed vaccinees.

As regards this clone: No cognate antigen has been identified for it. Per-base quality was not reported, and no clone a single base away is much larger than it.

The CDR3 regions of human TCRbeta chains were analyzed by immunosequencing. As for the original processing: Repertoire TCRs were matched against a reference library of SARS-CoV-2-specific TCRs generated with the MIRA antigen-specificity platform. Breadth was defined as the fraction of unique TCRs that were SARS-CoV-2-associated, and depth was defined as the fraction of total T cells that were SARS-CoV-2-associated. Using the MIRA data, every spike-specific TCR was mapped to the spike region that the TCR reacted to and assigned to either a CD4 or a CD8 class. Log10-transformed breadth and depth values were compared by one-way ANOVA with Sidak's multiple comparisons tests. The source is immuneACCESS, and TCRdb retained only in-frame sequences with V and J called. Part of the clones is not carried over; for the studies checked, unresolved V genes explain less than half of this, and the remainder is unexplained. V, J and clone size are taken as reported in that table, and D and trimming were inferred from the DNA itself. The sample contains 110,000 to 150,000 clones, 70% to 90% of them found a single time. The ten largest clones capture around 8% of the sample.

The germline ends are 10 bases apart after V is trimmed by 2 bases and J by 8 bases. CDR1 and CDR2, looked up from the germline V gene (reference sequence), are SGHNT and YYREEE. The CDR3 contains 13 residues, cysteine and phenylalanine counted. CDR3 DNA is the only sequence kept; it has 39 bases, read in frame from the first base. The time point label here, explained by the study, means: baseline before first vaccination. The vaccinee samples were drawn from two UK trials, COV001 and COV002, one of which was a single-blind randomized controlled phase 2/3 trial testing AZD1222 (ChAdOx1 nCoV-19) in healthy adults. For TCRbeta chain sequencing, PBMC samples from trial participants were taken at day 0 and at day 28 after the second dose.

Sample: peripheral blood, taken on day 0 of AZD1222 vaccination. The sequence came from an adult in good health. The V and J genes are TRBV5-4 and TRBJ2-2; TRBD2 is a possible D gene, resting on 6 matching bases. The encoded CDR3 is CASSLGGAGELFF. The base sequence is TGTGCCAGCAGCTTAGGAGGGGCGGGGGAGCTGTTTTTT.